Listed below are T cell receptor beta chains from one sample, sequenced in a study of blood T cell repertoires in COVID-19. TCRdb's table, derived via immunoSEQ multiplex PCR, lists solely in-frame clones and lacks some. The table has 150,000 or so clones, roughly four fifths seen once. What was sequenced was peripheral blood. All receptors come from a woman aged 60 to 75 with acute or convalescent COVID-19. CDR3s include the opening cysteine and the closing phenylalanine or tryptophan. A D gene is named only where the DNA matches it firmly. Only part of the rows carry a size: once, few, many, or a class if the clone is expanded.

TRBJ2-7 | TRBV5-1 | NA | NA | CASSLAWQNEQYF | TGCGCCAGCAGCTTGGCCTGGCAGAACGAGCAGTACTTC
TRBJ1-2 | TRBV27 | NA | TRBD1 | CASSPPGQGLYGYTF | TGTGCCAGCAGTCCTCCGGGACAGGGGCTGTATGGCTACACCTTC
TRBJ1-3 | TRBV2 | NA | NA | CASSSQGTAGNTIYF | TGTGCCAGCAGTAGTCAGGGGACGGCAGGAAACACCATATATTTT
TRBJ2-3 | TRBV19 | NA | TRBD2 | CASSALAGGADTQYF | TGTGCCAGTAGTGCACTAGCGGGGGGGGCAGATACGCAGTATTTT
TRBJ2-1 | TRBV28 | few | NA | CASRPSGSYNEQFF | TGTGCCAGCAGGCCCTCAGGCTCCTACAATGAGCAGTTCTTC
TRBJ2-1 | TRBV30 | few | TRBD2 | CAWSIAGARGQFF | TGTGCCTGGAGTATAGCGGGGGCGAGGGGGCAGTTCTTC
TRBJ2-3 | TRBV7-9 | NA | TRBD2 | CASSSPGLAGGTQYF | TGTGCCAGCAGCTCCCCGGGACTAGCGGGGGGGACGCAGTATTTT
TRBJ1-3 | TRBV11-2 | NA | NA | CASSLGTGSPSGNTIYF | TGTGCCAGCAGCCTCGGTACAGGGTCCCCCTCTGGAAACACCATATATTTT
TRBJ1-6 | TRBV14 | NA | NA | CASRSRQANSPLHF | TGTGCCAGCAGGTCAAGACAGGCCAATTCACCCCTCCACTTT
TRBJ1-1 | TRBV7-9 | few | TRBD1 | CASSPRQGALGDTEAFF | TGTGCCAGCAGCCCCCGACAGGGGGCCCTTGGGGACACTGAAGCTTTCTTT
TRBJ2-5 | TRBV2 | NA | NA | CATLRGGPIETQYF | TGTGCCACCCTGAGGGGGGGGCCGATTGAGACCCAGTACTTC
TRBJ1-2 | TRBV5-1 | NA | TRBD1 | CASRITGGPYGYTF | TGCGCCAGCAGAATTACAGGGGGCCCGTATGGCTACACCTTC
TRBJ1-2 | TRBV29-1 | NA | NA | CSVEKTDLNYGYTF | TGCAGCGTTGAAAAGACAGACCTAAACTATGGCTACACCTTC
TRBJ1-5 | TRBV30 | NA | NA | CAWSLEWGNQPQHF | TGTGCCTGGAGTTTGGAGTGGGGCAATCAGCCCCAGCATTTT
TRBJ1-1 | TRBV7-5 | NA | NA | CARSFFANRGRNTEAFF | TGTGCCAGAAGCTTTTTCGCCAACAGGGGGAGGAACACTGAAGCTTTCTTT
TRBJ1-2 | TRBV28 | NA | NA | CASSSLYGYTF | TGTGCCAGCAGTTCACTCTATGGCTACACCTTC
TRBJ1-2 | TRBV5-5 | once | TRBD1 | CASSSRTGNNYGYTF | TGTGCCAGCAGTTCAAGGACAGGAAATAACTATGGCTACACCTTC
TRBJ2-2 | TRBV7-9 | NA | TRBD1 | CASSWGTGEEAGELFF | TGTGCCAGCAGCTGGGGGACAGGGGAGGAGGCCGGGGAGCTGTTTTTT
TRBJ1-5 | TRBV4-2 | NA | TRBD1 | CASSQGVADGTGKPQHF | TGTGCCAGCAGCCAAGGGGTCGCGGATGGGACAGGGAAGCCCCAGCATTTT
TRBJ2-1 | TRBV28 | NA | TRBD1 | CASTTGTGSNEQFF | TGTGCCAGCACCACCGGGACAGGGTCCAATGAGCAGTTCTTC
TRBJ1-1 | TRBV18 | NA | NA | CASSPSGRTEAFF | TGTGCCAGCTCACCCTCAGGGCGCACTGAAGCTTTCTTT
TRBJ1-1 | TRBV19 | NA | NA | CASRESWSTVKAFF | TGTGCCAGTAGGGAGTCCTGGTCCACCGTGAAAGCTTTCTTT
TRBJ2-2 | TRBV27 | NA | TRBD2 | CASTPSGTINTGELFF | TGTGCCAGCACCCCTTCGGGGACTATTAACACCGGGGAGCTGTTTTTT
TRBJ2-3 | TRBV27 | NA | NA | CASSLKATDTQYF | TGTGCCAGCAGTTTAAAAGCCACAGATACGCAGTATTTT
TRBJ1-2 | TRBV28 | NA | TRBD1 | CASSRQGAFYGYTF | TGTGCCAGCAGTCGACAGGGGGCCTTCTATGGCTACACCTTC
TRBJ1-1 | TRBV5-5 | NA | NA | CASSLAAAVYTEAFF | TGTGCCAGCAGCTTGGCCGCCGCAGTATACACTGAAGCTTTCTTT
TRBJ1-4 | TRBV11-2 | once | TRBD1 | CASSTTGPKEKLFF | TGTGCCAGCAGCACGACAGGGCCTAAGGAAAAACTGTTTTTT
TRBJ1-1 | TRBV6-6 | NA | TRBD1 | CASSPTGTEAFF | TGTGCCAGCAGTCCGACAGGGACTGAAGCTTTCTTT
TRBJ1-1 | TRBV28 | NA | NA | CASSLGAAGGKNTEAFF | TGTGCCAGCAGTTTAGGAGCGGCGGGGGGCAAGAACACTGAAGCTTTCTTT
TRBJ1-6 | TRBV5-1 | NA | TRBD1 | CASSLDRGSNSPLHF | TGCGCCAGCAGCTTGGACAGGGGTAGTAATTCACCCCTCCACTTT
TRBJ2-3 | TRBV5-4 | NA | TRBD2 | CASSSLREGTDTQYF | TGTGCCAGCAGTTCCCTCCGGGAGGGGACAGATACGCAGTATTTT
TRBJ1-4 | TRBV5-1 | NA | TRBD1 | CASSLVPTGGPEKLFF | TGCGCCAGCAGCTTGGTACCCACAGGGGGACCGGAAAAACTGTTTTTT
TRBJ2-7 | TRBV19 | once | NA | CASSIGRSEQYF | TGTGCCAGTAGTATCGGAAGGAGTGAGCAGTACTTC